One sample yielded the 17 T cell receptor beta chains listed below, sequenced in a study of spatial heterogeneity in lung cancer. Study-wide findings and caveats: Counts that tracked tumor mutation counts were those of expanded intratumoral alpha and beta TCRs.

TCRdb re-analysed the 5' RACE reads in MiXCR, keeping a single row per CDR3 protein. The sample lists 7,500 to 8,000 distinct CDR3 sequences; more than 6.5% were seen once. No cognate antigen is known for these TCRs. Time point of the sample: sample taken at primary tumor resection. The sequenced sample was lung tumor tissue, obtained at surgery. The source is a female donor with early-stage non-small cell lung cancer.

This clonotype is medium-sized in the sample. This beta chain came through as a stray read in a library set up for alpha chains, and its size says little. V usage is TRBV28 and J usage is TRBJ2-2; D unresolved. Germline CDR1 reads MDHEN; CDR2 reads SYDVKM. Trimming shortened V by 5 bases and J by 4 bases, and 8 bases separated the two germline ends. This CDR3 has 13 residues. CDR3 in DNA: TGTGCCAGCAGTATATACAGCACCGGGGAGCTGTTTTTT. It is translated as CASSIYSTGELFF.

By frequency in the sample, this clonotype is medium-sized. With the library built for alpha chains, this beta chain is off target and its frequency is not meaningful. In DNA form, the CDR3 reads TGTGCCAGCAAGGAGGCGGAGAACACTGAAGCTTTCTTT. It specifies CASKEAENTEAFF. The chain couples TRBV2 to TRBJ1-1; D gene unclear. The germline V gene has CDR1 SNHLY and CDR2 FYNNEI. V was pared by 7 bases and J by 1 base, with 10 bases between. The CDR3 has 13 residues.

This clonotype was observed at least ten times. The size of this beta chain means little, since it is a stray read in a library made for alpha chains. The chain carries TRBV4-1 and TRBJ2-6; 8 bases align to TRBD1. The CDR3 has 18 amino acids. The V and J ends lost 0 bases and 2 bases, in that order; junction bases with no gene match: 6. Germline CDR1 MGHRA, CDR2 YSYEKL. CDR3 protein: CASSQDRAGGAGANVLTF. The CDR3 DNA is TGCGCCAGCAGCCAAGATCGGGCAGGGGGCGCTGGGGCCAACGTCCTGACTTTC.

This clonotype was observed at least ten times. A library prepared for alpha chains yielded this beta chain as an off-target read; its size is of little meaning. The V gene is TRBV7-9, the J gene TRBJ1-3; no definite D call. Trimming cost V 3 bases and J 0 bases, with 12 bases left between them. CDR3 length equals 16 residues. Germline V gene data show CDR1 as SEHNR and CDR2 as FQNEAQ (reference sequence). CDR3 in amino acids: CASSFAGGTSGNTIYF. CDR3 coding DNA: TGTGCCAGCAGCTTCGCCGGAGGCACCTCTGGAAACACCATATATTTT.

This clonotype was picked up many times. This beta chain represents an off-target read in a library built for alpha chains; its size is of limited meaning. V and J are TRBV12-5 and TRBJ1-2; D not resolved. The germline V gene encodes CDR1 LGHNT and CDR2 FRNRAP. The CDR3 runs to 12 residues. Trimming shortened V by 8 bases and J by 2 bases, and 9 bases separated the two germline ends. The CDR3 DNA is TGTGCTAGTTCGGGGAGCAACTATGGCTACACCTTC. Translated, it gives CASSGSNYGYTF.

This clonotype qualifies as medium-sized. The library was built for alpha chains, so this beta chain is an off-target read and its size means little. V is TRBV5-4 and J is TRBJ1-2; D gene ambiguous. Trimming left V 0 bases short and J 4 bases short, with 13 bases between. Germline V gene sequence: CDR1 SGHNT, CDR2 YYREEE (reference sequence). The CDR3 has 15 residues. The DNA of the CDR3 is TGTGCCAGCAGCTTGGCCTCCGCCTCTGGCTATGGCTACACCTTC. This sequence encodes CASSLASASGYGYTF.

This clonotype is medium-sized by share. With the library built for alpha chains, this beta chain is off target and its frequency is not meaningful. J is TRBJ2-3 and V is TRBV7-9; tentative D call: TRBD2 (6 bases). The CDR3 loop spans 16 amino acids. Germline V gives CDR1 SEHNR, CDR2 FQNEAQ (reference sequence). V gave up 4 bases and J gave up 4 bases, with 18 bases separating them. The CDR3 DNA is TGTGCCAGCAGCTCTGTTGGGCGGGAAAGGTCAGATACGCAGTATTTT. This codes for CASSSVGRERSDTQYF.

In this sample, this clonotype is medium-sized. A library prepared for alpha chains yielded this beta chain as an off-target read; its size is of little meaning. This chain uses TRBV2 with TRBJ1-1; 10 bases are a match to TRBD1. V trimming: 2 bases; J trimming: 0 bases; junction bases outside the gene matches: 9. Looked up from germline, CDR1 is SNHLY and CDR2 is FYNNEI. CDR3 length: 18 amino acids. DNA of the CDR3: TGTGCCAGCAGTGAACCGACAGGGGGCGCGTATATGAACACTGAAGCTTTCTTT. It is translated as CASSEPTGGAYMNTEAFF.

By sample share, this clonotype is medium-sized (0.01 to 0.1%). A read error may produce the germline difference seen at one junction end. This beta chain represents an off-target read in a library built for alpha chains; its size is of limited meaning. The CDR3 is CASSEALGKSQF. The CDR3 bases are TGTGCCAGCAGTGAAGCGTTAGGGAAGTCTCAATTC. The V gene is TRBV2, the J gene TRBJ1-2; unclear D gene. Germline V gene lookup returns CDR1 SNHLY and CDR2 FYNNEI. There are 12 residues in the CDR3.

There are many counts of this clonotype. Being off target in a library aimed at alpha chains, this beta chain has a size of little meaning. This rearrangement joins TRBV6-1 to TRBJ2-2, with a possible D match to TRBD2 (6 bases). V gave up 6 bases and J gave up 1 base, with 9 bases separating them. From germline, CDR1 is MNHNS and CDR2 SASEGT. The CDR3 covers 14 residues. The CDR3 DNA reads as TGTGCCAGCAGCGGAGGGCAGAACACCGGGGAGCTGTTTTTT. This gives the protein CASSGGQNTGELFF.

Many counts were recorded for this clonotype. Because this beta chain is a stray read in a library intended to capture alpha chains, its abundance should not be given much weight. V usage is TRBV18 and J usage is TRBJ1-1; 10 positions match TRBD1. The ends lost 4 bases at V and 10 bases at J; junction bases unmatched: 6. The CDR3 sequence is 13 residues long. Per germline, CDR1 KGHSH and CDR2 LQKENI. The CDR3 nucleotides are TGTGCCAGCTCACTCGACAGGGGGCAAAGAGCTTTCTTT. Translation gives CASSLDRGQRAFF.

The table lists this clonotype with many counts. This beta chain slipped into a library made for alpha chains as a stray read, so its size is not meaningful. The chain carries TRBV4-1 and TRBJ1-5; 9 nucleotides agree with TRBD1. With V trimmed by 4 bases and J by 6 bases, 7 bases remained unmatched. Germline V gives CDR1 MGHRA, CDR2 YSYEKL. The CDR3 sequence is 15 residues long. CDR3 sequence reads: CASSPMGQGFQPQHF. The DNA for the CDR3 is TGCGCCAGCAGCCCCATGGGACAGGGCTTTCAGCCCCAGCATTTT.

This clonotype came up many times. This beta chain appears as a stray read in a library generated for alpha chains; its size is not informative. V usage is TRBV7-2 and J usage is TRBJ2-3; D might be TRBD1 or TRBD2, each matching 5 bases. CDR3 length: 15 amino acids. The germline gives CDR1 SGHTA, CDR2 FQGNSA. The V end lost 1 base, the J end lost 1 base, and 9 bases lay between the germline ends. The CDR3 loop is CASSLGGTGTDTQYF. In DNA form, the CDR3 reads TGTGCCAGCAGCTTAGGTGGGACCGGCACAGATACGCAGTATTTT.

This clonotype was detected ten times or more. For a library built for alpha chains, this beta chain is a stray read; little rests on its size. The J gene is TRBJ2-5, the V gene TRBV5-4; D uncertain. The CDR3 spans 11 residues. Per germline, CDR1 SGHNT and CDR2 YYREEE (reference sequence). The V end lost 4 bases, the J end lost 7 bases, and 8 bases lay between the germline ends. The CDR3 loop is CASSLLGTQYF. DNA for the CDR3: TGTGCCAGCAGCCTATTGGGGACCCAGTACTTC.

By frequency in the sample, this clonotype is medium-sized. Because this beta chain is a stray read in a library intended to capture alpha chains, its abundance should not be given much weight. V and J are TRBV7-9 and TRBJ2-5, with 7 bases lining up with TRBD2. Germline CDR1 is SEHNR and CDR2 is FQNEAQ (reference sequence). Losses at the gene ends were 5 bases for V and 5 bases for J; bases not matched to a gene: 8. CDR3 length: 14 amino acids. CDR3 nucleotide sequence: TGTGCCAGCAGCCCTGGGGTCGGGGGGGAGACCCAGTACTTC. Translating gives CASSPGVGGETQYF.

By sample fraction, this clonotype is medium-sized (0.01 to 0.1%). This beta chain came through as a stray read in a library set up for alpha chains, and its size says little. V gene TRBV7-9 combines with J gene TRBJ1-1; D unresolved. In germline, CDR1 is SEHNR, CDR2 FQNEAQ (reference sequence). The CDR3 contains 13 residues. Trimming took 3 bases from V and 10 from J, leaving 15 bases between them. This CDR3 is CASSFWTEALAFF. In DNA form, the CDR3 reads TGTGCCAGCAGCTTTTGGACGGAGGCTTTAGCTTTCTTT. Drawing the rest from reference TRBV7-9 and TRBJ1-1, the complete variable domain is DTGVSQNPRHKITKRGQNVTFRCDPISEHNRLYWYRQTLGQGPEFLTYFQNEAQLEKSRLLSDRFSAERPKGSFSTLEIQRTEQGDSAMYLCASSFWTEALAFFGQGTRLTVV.

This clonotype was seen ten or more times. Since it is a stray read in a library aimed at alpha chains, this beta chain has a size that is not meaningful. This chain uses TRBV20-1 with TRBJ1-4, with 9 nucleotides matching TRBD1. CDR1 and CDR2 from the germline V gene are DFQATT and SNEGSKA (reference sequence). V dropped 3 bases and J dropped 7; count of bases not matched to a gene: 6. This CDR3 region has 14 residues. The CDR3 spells CSARSDRGPEKLFF. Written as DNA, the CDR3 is TGCAGTGCTAGGTCGGACAGGGGACCTGAAAAACTGTTTTTT.